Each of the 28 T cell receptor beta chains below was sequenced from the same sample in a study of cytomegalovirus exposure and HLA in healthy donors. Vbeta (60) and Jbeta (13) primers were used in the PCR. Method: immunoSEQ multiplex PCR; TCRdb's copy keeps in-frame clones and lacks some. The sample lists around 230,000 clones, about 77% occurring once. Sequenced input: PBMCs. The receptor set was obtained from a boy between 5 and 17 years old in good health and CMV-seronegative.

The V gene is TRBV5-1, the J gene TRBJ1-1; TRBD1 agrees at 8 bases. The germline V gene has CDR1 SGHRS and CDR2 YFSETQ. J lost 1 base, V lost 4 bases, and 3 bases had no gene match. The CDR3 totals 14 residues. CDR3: CASSRGQGNTEAFF. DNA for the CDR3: TGCGCCAGCAGCCGAGGACAGGGGAACACTGAAGCTTTCTTT.

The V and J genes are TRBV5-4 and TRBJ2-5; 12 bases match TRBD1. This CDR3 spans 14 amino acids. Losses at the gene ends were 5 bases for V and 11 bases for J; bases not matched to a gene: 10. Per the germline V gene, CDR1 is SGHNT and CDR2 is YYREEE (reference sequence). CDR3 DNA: TGTGCCAGCAGTTCCGGGACAGGGGGCTGTGAGCAGTACTTC. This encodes CASSSGTGGCEQYF.

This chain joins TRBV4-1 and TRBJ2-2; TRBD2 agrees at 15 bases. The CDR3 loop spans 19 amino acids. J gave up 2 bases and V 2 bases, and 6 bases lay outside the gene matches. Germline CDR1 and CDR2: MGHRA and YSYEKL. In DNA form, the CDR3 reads TGCGCCAGCAGCCAATTTCGGACTAGCGGGGGGGCAAACACCGGGGAGCTGTTTTTT. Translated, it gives CASSQFRTSGGANTGELFF.

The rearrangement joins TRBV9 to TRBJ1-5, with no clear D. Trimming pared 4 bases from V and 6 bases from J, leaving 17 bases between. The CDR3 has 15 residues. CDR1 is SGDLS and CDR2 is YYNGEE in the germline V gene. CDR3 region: CASSQKGGSRQPQHF. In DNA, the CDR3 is TGTGCCAGCAGCCAAAAGGGAGGGAGCCGTCAGCCCCAGCATTTT.

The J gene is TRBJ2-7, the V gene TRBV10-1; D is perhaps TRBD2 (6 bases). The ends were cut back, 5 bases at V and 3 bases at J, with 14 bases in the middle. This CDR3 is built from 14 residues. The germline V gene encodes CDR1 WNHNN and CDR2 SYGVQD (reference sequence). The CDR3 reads CASSLAGRFYEQYF. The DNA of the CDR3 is TGCGCCAGCAGTCTAGCAGGGAGGTTCTACGAGCAGTACTTC.

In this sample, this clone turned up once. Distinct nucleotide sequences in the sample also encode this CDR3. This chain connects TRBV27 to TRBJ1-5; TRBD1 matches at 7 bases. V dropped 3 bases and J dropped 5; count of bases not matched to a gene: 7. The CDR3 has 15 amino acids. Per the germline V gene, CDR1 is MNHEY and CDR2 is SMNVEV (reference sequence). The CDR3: CASSFLRGHDQPQHF. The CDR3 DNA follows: TGTGCCAGCAGTTTCTTGAGGGGGCATGATCAGCCCCAGCATTTT.

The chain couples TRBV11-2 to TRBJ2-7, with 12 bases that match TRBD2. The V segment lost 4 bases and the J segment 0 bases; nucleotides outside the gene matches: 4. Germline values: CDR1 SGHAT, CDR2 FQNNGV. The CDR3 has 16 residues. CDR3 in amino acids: CASSSRLAGDSYEQYF. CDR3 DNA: TGTGCCAGCAGCTCCAGACTAGCGGGGGACTCCTACGAGCAGTACTTC.

The CDR3 region is CASSLARQGGEKLFF. The CDR3, as DNA: TGTGCCAGCAGCTTGGCTCGGCAGGGTGGAGAAAAACTGTTTTTT. The gene calls are TRBV5-6 and TRBJ1-4, with a possible D match to TRBD1 (5 bases). The V end lost 0 bases, the J end lost 8 bases, and 14 bases lay between the germline ends. Germline-derived CDR1 and CDR2 are SGHDT and YYEEEE. The CDR3 spans 15 residues.

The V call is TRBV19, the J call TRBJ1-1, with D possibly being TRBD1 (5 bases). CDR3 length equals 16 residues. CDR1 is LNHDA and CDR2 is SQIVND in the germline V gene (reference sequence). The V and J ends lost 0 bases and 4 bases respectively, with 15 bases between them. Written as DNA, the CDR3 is TGTGCCAGTAGTATAGATCCGGCCAGGGCGAGCACTGAAGCTTTCTTT. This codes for CASSIDPARASTEAFF.

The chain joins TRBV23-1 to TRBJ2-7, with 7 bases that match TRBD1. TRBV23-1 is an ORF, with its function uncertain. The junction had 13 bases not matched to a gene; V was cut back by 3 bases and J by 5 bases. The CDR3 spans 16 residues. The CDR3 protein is CASSHQTGANANEQYF. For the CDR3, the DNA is TGCGCCAGCAGTCACCAAACAGGGGCCAATGCTAACGAGCAGTACTTC.

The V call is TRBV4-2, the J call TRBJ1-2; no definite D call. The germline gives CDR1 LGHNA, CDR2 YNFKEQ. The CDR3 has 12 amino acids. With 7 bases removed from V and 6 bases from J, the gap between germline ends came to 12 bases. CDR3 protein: CASTPGDHGYTF. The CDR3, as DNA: TGTGCCAGCACCCCCGGGGATCATGGCTACACCTTC.

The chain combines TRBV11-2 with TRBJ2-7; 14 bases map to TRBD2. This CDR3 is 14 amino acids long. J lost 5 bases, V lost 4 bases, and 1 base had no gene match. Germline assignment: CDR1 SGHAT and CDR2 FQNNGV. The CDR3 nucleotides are TGTGCCAGCAGCTGGGGACTAGCGGGAGACGAGCAGTACTTC. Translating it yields CASSWGLAGDEQYF.

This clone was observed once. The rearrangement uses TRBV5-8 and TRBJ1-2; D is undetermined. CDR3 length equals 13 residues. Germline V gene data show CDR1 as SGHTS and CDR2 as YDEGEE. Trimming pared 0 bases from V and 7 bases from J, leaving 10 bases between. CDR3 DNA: TGTGCCAGCAGCTTGGGGGCAGGTTGTGGCTACACCTTC. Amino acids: CASSLGAGCGYTF.

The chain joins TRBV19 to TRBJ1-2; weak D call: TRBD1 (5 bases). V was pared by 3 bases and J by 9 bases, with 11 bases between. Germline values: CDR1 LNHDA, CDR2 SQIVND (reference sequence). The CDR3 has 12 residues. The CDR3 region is CASSIWGDRYTF. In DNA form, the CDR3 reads TGTGCCAGTAGTATTTGGGGGGATCGCTACACCTTC.

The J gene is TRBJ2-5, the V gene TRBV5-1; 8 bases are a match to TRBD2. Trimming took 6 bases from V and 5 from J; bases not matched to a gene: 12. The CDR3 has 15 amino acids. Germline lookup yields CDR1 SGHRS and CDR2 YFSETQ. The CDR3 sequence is CASTSRTSLGETQYF. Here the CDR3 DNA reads TGCGCCAGCACCTCAAGGACTAGCTTGGGGGAGACCCAGTACTTC.

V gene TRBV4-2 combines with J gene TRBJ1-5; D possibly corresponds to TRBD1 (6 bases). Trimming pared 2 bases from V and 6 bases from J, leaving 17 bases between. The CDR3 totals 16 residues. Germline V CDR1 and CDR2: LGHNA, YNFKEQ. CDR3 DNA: TGTGCCAGCAGCCAACTTACAGGGTACTCACGTCAGCCCCAGCATTTT. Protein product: CASSQLTGYSRQPQHF.

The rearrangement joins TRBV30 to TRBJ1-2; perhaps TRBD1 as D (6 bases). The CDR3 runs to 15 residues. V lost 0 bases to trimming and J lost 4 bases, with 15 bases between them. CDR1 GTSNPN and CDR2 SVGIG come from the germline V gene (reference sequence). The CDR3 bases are TGTGCCTGGAGTGTACTTACAGGGTGGGCCTATGGCTACACCTTC. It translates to CAWSVLTGWAYGYTF.

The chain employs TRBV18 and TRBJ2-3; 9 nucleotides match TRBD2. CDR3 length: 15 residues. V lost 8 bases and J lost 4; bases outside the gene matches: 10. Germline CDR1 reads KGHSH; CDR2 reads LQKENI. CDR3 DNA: TGTGCCAGCGCTACCACGGGACTAGCAGCAGATACGCAGTATTTT. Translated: CASATTGLAADTQYF.

CDR3 in DNA: TGTGCCAGCAGTGGCTCTAGCGGGGGAAGCACGAATACGCAGTATTTT. Protein: CASSGSSGGSTNTQYF. This chain joins TRBV2 and TRBJ2-3, with 10 nucleotides matching TRBD2. CDR3 length equals 16 residues. Trimming cost V 4 bases and J 7 bases; bases outside gene matches: 11. Germline V gene lookup returns CDR1 SNHLY and CDR2 FYNNEI.

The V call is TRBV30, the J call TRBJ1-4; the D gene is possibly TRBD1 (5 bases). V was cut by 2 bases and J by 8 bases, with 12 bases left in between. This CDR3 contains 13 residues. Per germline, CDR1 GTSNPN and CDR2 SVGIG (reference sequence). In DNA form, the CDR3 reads TGTGCCTGGAGTCGGGGGGGTAACGAAAAACTGTTTTTT. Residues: CAWSRGGNEKLFF.

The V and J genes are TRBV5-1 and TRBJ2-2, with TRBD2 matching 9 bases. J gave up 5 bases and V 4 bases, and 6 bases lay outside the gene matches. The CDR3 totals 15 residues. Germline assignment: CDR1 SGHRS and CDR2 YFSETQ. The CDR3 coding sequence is TGCGCCAGCAGCAGGCGGGAGGGCCGGACCGGGGAGCTGTTTTTT. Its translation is CASSRREGRTGELFF.

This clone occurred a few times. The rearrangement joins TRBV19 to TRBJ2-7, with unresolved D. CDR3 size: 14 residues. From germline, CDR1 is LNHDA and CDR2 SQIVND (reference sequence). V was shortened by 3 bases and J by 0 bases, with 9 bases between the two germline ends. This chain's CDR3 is CASSIVGPSYEQYF. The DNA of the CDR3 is TGTGCCAGTAGTATCGTTGGGCCCTCCTACGAGCAGTACTTC.

The CDR3 DNA reads as TGCAGCGTTGAGAGTGTGGCGGGGGCTTTCTTT. Residues: CSVESVAGAFF. J is TRBJ1-1 and V is TRBV29-1, with D uncertain. The CDR3 is made up of 11 amino acids. Trimming cost V 3 bases and J 11 bases, with 13 bases left between them. Germline V gene lookup returns CDR1 SQVTM and CDR2 ANQGSEA.

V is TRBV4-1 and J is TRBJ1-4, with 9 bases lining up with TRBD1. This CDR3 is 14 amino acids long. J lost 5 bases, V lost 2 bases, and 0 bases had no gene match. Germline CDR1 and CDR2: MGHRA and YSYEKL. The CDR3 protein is CASSQTGGNEKLFF. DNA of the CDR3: TGCGCCAGCAGCCAAACAGGGGGCAATGAAAAACTGTTTTTT.

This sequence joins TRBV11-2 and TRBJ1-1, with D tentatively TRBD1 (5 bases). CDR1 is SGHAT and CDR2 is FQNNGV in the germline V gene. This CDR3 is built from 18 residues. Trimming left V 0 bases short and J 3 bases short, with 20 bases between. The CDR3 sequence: CASSLDGWRGDEYTEAFF. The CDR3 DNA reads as TGTGCCAGCAGCTTAGACGGGTGGCGGGGGGATGAGTACACTGAAGCTTTCTTT.

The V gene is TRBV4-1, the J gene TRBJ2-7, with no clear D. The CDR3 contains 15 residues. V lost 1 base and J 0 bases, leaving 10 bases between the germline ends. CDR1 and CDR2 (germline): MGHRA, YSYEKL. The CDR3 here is CASSQGGDSSYEQYF. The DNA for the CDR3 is TGCGCCAGCAGCCAAGGCGGAGATAGCTCCTACGAGCAGTACTTC.

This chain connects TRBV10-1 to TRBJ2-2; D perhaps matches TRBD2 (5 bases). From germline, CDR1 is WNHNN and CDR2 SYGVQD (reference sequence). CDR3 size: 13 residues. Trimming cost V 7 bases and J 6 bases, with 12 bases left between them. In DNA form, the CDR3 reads TGCGCCAGCACACCCTCGGAGGCCGGGGAGCTGTTTTTT. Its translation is CASTPSEAGELFF.

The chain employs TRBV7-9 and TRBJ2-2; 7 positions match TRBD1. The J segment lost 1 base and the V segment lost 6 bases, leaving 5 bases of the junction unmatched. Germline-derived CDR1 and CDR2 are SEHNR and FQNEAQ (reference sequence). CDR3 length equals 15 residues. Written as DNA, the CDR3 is TGTGCCAGCAGAACCGACAGGGTGAACACCGGGGAGCTGTTTTTT. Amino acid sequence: CASRTDRVNTGELFF.